The clone carrying this T cell receptor (beta chain) was counted once. Antigen: not known. The V and J ends lost 2 bases and 7 bases, in that order; junction bases with no gene match: 6. Germline CDR1 is SGHRS and CDR2 is YFSETQ. The CDR3 length is 14 residues. The sample originates from a study of cytomegalovirus exposure and HLA in healthy donors. Study outcomes and limitations: It was confirmed in vitro that a few of the CMV-associated chains were specific for CMV antigens.

The PCR was carried out with 60 Vbeta primers and 13 Jbeta primers. Repertoires were generated with immunoSEQ multiplex PCR, while TCRdb's copy carries only in-frame clones and drops some. This table has fewer than 200,000 clones, 65% to 85% appearing once. This clonotype was sampled from a woman between 40 and 50 years old in good health and CMV-seropositive. Sequencing input: PBMCs. This chain connects TRBV5-1 to TRBJ2-7, with 10 positions matching TRBD2. The CDR3 nucleotides read TGCGCCAGCAGCTTAGCGGGAGGGCCGGATGAGCAGTACTTC. Protein sequence: CASSLAGGPDEQYF.